Detailed here is one T cell receptor (beta chain). Its antigen is unidentified. RNA extraction was followed by reverse transcription into cDNA, which acted as the sequencing template. Some clones are missing from TCRdb's copy, which holds only in-frame ones; the method was immunoSEQ multiplex PCR. Of under 200,000 clones in the sample, 60% to 75% were seen once. Treatment in this sample: oral pan-JAK inhibitor, 5-10 mg twice daily. V was shortened by 2 bases and J by 7 bases, with 7 bases between the two germline ends. This CDR3 spans 12 amino acids. CDR1 and CDR2 from the germline V gene are SEHNR and FQNEAQ (reference sequence). The data originate from a study of CD8+ T cells in alopecia areata. As for the study in general: Treated patients were given oral tofacitinib, which was dosed at 5 to 10 mg twice daily. Tofacitinib therapy lasting 6 to 18 months was followed by 6 months off drug. Study-level points and caveats: The study found higher clonality in lesional than normal scalp, especially in alopecia totalis/universalis.

The V and J genes are TRBV7-9 and TRBJ2-3, with D unclear. Sequencing used CD4+ T cells sorted from blood, obtained at week 24, from a patient treated with tofacitinib. The TCR comes from a human donor with alopecia areata. The CDR3 protein is CASSLSGYTQYF. In DNA form, the CDR3 reads TGTGCCAGCAGCTTAAGTGGATATACGCAGTATTTT.